The entry below describes one T cell receptor beta chain. Authors' analysis steps: Amplified reference gene primers provided the basis for estimating nucleated cell counts. The method was immunoSEQ multiplex PCR; TCRdb's version includes in-frame clones alone and lacks a portion of them. V and J calls and clone size are as listed in that table; D and trimming were resolved from the DNA. The table includes about 140,000 clones, approximately 85% detected once. This CDR3 has 15 residues. The germline V gene encodes CDR1 SGHAT and CDR2 FQDESV (reference sequence). The V end was cut by 5 bases, the J end by 2 bases, with 13 bases between. This entry belongs to a study of blood T cell repertoires in COVID-19. In the study overall: The United States, Italy and Spain provided the acute and convalescent COVID-19 samples. Nucleic acid was either cDNA or gDNA, and it came from T cells, B-cell-depleted T cells, or PBMCs.

This sequence joins TRBV11-1 and TRBJ2-1; D perhaps matches TRBD2 (6 bases). What was sequenced was peripheral blood. This TCR came from a man aged 50-60 years with acute or convalescent COVID-19. CDR3 nucleotide sequence: TGTGCCAGCAGCGGATCGACGGGGGCCTACAATGAGCAGTTCTTC. The encoded protein is CASSGSTGAYNEQFF. The full variable domain, its missing parts supplied by reference TRBV11-1 and TRBJ2-1, is EAEVAQSPRYKITEKSQAVAFWCDPISGHATLYWYRQILGQGPELLVQFQDESVVDDSQLPKDRFSAERLKGVDSTLKIQPAELGDSAMYLCASSGSTGAYNEQFFGPGTRLTVL.